This T cell receptor (beta chain) comes out of a study of cytomegalovirus exposure and HLA in healthy donors. Whole-study results and caveats: It emerged from a later analysis that several of the most significant clusters appeared to be linked to common viral pathogens. Researchers catalogued some 160 TCR beta chains as cytomegalovirus-associated. Because they were indistinguishable, some V segments, including TRBV6-2 and TRBV6-3, were excluded. Previous analysis showed most TCR beta V segments were productive about 90% or about 30% of the time.

60 Vbeta and 13 Jbeta primers were used in PCR. Sequencing was performed with immunoSEQ multiplex PCR; in TCRdb, only in-frame clones are kept and a portion is missing. The sample shows around 150,000 clones, 60% to 85% of them seen only once. CDR1 is SGHTA and CDR2 is FQGNSA in the germline V gene. With 8 bases removed from V and 3 bases from J, the gap between germline ends came to 13 bases. The CDR3 is 13 residues long. Of note for this clone: Its antigen is as yet unknown.

Sequencing was done on a sample of PBMCs. J is TRBJ1-2 and V is TRBV7-2, with TRBD1 as a possible D gene (6 bases). This sequence was found in a male donor in good health and CMV-seronegative. CDR3 in amino acids: CASLNRDDYGYTF. The CDR3 DNA follows: TGTGCCAGCCTTAACAGGGACGACTATGGCTACACCTTC.